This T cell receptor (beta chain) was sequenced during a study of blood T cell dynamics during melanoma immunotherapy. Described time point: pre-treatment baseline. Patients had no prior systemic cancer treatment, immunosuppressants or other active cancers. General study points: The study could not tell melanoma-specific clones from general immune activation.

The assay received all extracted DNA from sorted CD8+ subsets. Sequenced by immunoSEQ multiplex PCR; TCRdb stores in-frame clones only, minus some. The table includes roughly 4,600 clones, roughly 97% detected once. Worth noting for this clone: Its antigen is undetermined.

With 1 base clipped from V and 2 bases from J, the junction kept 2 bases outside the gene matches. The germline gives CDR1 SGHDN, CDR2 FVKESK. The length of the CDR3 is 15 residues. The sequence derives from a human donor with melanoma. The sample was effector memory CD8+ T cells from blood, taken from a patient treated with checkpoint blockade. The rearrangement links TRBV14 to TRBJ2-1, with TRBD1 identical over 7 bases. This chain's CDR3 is CASSQAGGPYNEQFF. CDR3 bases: TGTGCCAGCAGCCAAGCAGGGGGACCCTACAATGAGCAGTTCTTC. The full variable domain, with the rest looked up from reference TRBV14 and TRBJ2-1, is EAGVTQFPSHSVIEKGQTVTLRCDPISGHDNLYWYRRVMGKEIKFLLHFVKESKQDESGMPNNRFLAERTGGTYSTLKVQPAELEDSGVYFCASSQAGGPYNEQFFGPGTRLTVL.